The subject of this entry is one TCR beta chain. Antigen specificity is unknown. These data are taken from a study of cytomegalovirus exposure and HLA in healthy donors. Study results and limitations: Cytomegalovirus-associated status was assigned to about 150 TCR beta chains. Roughly even sequencing depth across donors was the assumption behind the presence/absence analyses. In an earlier analysis, about 87% or about 30%: the productive usage of most TCR beta V segments.

Use of 60 Vbeta and 13 Jbeta primers characterized the PCR. Assay used: immunoSEQ multiplex PCR; TCRdb lists only in-frame clones, some missing. The sample lists tens of thousands of clones; about 69% were seen once. Looked up from germline, CDR1 is SEHNR and CDR2 is FQNEAQ (reference sequence). The CDR3 sequence is 13 residues long. V shed 5 bases and J 2 bases; nucleotides not matched to a gene: 0. The sequenced sample was PBMCs. The V gene is TRBV7-9, the J gene TRBJ1-5, with 7 bases lining up with TRBD1. This TCR derives from a man in his thirties or forties in good health and CMV-seropositive. CDR3 loop: CASSGQGNQPQHF. In nucleotides, the CDR3 is TGTGCCAGCAGCGGACAGGGCAATCAGCCCCAGCATTTT.